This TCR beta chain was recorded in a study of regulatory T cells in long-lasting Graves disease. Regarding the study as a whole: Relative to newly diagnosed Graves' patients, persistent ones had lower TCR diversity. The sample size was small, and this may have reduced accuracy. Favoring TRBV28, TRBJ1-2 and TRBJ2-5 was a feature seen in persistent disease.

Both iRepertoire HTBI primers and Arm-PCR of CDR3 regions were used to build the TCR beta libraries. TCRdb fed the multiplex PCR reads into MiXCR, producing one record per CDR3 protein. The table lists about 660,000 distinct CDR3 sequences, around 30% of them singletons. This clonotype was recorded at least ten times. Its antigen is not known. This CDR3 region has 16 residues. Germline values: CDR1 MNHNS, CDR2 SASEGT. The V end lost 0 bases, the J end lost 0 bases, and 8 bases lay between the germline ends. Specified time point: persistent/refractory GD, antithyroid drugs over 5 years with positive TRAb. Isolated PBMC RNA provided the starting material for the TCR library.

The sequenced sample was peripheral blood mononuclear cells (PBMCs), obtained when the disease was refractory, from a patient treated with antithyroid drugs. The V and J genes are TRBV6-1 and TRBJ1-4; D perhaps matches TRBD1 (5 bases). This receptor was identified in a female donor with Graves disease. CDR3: CASSEAGVSTNEKLFF. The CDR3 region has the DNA TGTGCCAGCAGTGAAGCAGGGGTTTCAACTAATGAAAAACTGTTTTTT.